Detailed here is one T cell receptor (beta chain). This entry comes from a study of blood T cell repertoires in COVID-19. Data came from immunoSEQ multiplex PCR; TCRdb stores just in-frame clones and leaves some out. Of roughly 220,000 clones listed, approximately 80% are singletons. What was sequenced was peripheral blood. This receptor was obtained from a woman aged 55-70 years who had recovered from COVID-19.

DNA of the CDR3: TGCGCCAGCAGATCATCTAGCGGGCCAAACAATGAGCAGTTCTTC. Translated, it gives CASRSSSGPNNEQFF. The V gene is TRBV5-1, the J gene TRBJ2-1; 8 bases map to TRBD2. The CDR3 runs to 15 residues. CDR1 SGHRS and CDR2 YFSETQ come from the germline V gene. V was pared by 5 bases and J by 5 bases, with 9 bases of the junction left unmatched. Supplemented by reference TRBV5-1 and TRBJ2-1, the full variable domain reads KAGVTQTPRYLIKTRGQQVTLSCSPISGHRSVSWYQQTPGQGLQFLFEYFSETQRNKGNFPGRFSGRQFSNSRSEMNVSTLELGDSALYLCASRSSSGPNNEQFFGPGTRLTVL.